This is a list of T cell receptor beta chains from one sample in a study of beta chain features in type 1 diabetes. The method was immunoSEQ multiplex PCR; TCRdb's version includes in-frame clones alone and lacks a portion of them. The sample comprises over 150,000 clones, about 9.4% of which are singletons, and 0.45% to 0.5% rests with the top ten. Specimen: central memory CD4+ T cells from blood. The receptors were sampled from a man aged 25-40 years with type 1 diabetes. The CDR3 runs from the conserved cysteine through the conserved F or W. A D gene is named only where the DNA matches it firmly. Not every row has a clone size; where given, it reads once, few, many or a size class.

D: .
size: .
J: TRBJ1-2
V: TRBV27
DNA: TGTGCCAGCAGTAGACAGGTTGGGAACTATGGCTACACCTTC
CDR3: CASSRQVGNYGYTF

D: TRBD2
size: .
J: TRBJ2-5
V: TRBV13
DNA: TGTGCCAGCAGCTTGCGCAGCGGGAGACAGACCCAGTACTTC
CDR3: CASSLRSGRQTQYF

D: TRBD2
size: many
J: TRBJ2-3
V: TRBV7-2
DNA: TGTGCCAGCAGCTCGGGACTAGCGCCAGATACGCAGTATTTT
CDR3: CASSSGLAPDTQYF

D: .
size: many
J: TRBJ1-2
V: TRBV7-8
DNA: TGTGCCAGCAGCTTAGGGATGGGGGCGCCGAGCGGCTACACCTTC
CDR3: CASSLGMGAPSGYTF

D: TRBD2
size: few
J: TRBJ2-7
V: TRBV29-1
DNA: TGCAGCGCCCTAGTTGCGGGAGGGGCCTACGAGCAGTACTTC
CDR3: CSALVAGGAYEQYF

D: .
size: few
J: TRBJ2-3
V: TRBV9
DNA: TGTGCCAGCAGCGTAGCCAGCGGGACAGATACGCAGTATTTT
CDR3: CASSVASGTDTQYF

D: .
size: .
J: TRBJ2-5
V: TRBV5-1
DNA: TGCGCCAGCAGCTGGGACTCTCAAGAGACCCAGTACTTC
CDR3: CASSWDSQETQYF

D: .
size: .
J: TRBJ1-2
V: TRBV7-2
DNA: TGTGCCAGCAGCTTAGGCGGCTATGGCTACACCTTC
CDR3: CASSLGGYGYTF

D: .
size: few
J: TRBJ1-2
V: TRBV28
DNA: TGTGCCAGCAACGGGGGAGTATACTATGGCTACACCTTC
CDR3: CASNGGVYYGYTF

D: TRBD1
size: few
J: TRBJ2-2
V: TRBV10-3
DNA: TGTGCCAGCGGGACAGGGGAGTCCGGGGAGCTGTTTTTT
CDR3: CASGTGESGELFF

D: .
size: .
J: TRBJ1-1
V: TRBV10-3
DNA: TGTGCCATCAGGGTCGACTTGGCGAACACTGAAGCTTTCTTT
CDR3: CAIRVDLANTEAFF

D: .
size: .
J: TRBJ2-7
V: TRBV6-6
DNA: TGTGCCAGCAGTTACTTAAAGGGGGATCAGCAGTACTTC
CDR3: CASSYLKGDQQYF

D: TRBD2
size: few
J: TRBJ2-5
V: TRBV5-4
DNA: TGTGCCAGCAGCTCGGCAGCGGGAGGTCAAGAGACCCAGTACTTC
CDR3: CASSSAAGGQETQYF

D: .
size: .
J: TRBJ2-7
V: TRBV6-5
DNA: TGTGCCAGCAGTGCCGACAGATTCTCCTACGAGCAGTACTTC
CDR3: CASSADRFSYEQYF

D: .
size: few
J: TRBJ2-7
V: TRBV7-9
DNA: TGTGCCAGCAGCCTCAGCGGCCGGCTACAGTACTTC
CDR3: CASSLSGRLQYF

D: .
size: .
J: TRBJ2-5
V: TRBV7-9
DNA: TGTGCCAGCAGCCCGTCTAAGACCCAGTACTTC
CDR3: CASSPSKTQYF

D: .
size: .
J: TRBJ2-1
V: TRBV28
DNA: TGTGCCAGCAGTCTACATGGGAGCAATGAGCAGTTCTTC
CDR3: CASSLHGSNEQFF

D: TRBD2
size: .
J: TRBJ2-7
V: TRBV29-1
DNA: TGCAGCGTTGAAGATAGCGAGCGGGGCTCCTACGAGCAGTACTTC
CDR3: CSVEDSERGSYEQYF

D: TRBD1
size: few
J: TRBJ1-2
V: TRBV6-5
DNA: TGTGCCAGCAGCCGAGACAGGGGTGATAGGGGCTACACCTTC
CDR3: CASSRDRGDRGYTF

D: .
size: .
J: TRBJ2-7
V: TRBV5-1
DNA: TGCGCCAGCAGCCTTCGGGGGGACACTGGTGGCGAGCAGTACTTC
CDR3: CASSLRGDTGGEQYF

D: .
size: .
J: TRBJ2-7
V: TRBV10-3
DNA: TGTGCCATCAGTGGGTCAACAGAAGAGCAGTACTTC
CDR3: CAISGSTEEQYF

D: TRBD2
size: .
J: TRBJ2-1
V: TRBV6-6
DNA: TGTGCCAGCAGTAGGGGACTAGCGGGAGCCCTCGGTGAGCAGTTCTTC
CDR3: CASSRGLAGALGEQFF

D: TRBD2
size: few
J: TRBJ2-1
V: TRBV7-9
DNA: TGTGCCAGGTCCCCCAGCGGGAGTCCCAATGAGCAGTTCTTC
CDR3: CARSPSGSPNEQFF

D: .
size: few
J: TRBJ2-2
V: TRBV7-3
DNA: TGTGCCAGCAGTCGGACTGGGACCGGGGAGCTGTTTTTT
CDR3: CASSRTGTGELFF

D: TRBD2
size: .
J: TRBJ2-3
V: TRBV5-4
DNA: TGTGCCAGCAGCCGGGACTACGACACAGATACGCAGTATTTT
CDR3: CASSRDYDTDTQYF

D: TRBD2
size: few
J: TRBJ2-1
V: TRBV7-3
DNA: TGTGCCAGCAGCCCCGCCCCGGCGGGAGACAATGAGCAGTTCTTC
CDR3: CASSPAPAGDNEQFF